This T cell receptor beta chain was obtained from a study of blood T cell repertoires in COVID-19. Overall study context: The study drew acute and convalescent COVID-19 samples from the United States, Italy and Spain. The cDNA or gDNA used as material had been derived from T cells, B-cell-depleted T cells, or PBMCs.

To note about this clone: Sequence at one end of the junction differs from germline and may be a read error.

Authors' analysis steps: Amplification of reference gene primers was used by the study to estimate nucleated cell counts. The method was immunoSEQ multiplex PCR; TCRdb's version includes in-frame clones alone and lacks a portion of them. The D gene and trimming were derived from the DNA, and the V and J assignments and clone size from that table. This table has some 180,000 clones, around nine tenths appearing once. The clonotype originates from a man aged 40-49 years with active or convalescent COVID-19. The sequencing input was peripheral blood.

This chain's CDR3 is CASSRRDTSSRSF. CDR3 nucleotides: TGTGCCAGCAGTCGCCGGGACACATCTTCCCGCTCCTTC. The chain has TRBV28 and TRBJ1-2, with a possible D match to TRBD1 (6 bases). The CDR3 extends over 13 amino acids. CDR1 and CDR2 from the germline V gene are MDHEN and SYDVKM.